This is a list of T cell receptor beta chains from one sample in a study of OX40 agonist ivuxolimab in advanced cancers. The protocol was immunoSEQ multiplex PCR, while the TCRdb copy is restricted to in-frame clones and leaves out a portion. The repertoire holds under 50,000 clones, with less than 85% as singletons. The sequencing here drew on CD4+ or CD8+ T cells sorted from blood, taken in a trial of the OX40 agonist ivuxolimab. The receptor set was obtained from an adult with an advanced solid tumor such as melanoma, head and neck, liver or kidney cancer. The CDR3 runs from the conserved cysteine through the conserved F or W. Fields, in order: J gene, D gene, clone size, V gene, CDR3 length, CDR3 DNA, CDR3 protein. D genes are given only for firm matches. For some rows the clone size is stated as once, few or many, or as a class when expanded; others skip it.

TRBJ1-5	TRBD1	NA	TRBV27	16	TGTGCCAGCAGTCCGTCGACAGGGGAAAGCAATCAGCCCCAGCATTTT	CASSPSTGESNQPQHF
TRBJ2-1	TRBD2	NA	TRBV5-4	15	TGTGCCAGCAGCCAGACTAGCGGGAGGGCCTATGAGCAGTTCTTC	CASSQTSGRAYEQFF
TRBJ1-5	TRBD1	NA	TRBV27	16	TGTGCCAGCAGTTCCTACAGGGGAGAAGGAGGTCAGCCCCAGCATTTT	CASSSYRGEGGQPQHF
TRBJ1-1	NA	NA	TRBV5-1	14	TGCGCCAGCAGCTTAACAAGAATGAACACTGAAGCTTTCTTT	CASSLTRMNTEAFF
TRBJ1-2	NA	few	TRBV6-1	10	TGTGCCAGCTGGGAGGTTGGCTACACCTTC	CASWEVGYTF
TRBJ2-5	TRBD2	once	TRBV18	16	TGTGCCAGCTCACCGGGCGGGAGGGCCGAAGTTGAGACCCAGTACTTC	CASSPGGRAEVETQYF
TRBJ1-1	NA	NA	TRBV19	12	TGTGCCAGTACCTATGGCGCCACTGAAGCTTTCTTT	CASTYGATEAFF
TRBJ2-7	TRBD2	once	TRBV9	17	TGTGCCAGCAGCGTAGCCCCGGGAGGGGCGAGTGAAGACGAGCAGTACTTC	CASSVAPGGASEDEQYF
TRBJ2-1	NA	NA	TRBV7-9	15	TGTGCCAGCAACTATTTCGGTGTGTGGGGCAATGAGCAGTTCTTC	CASNYFGVWGNEQFF
TRBJ2-7	TRBD2	NA	TRBV5-1	15	TGCGCCAGCAGCTTGACTAGCGGCCTTTCCTACGAGCAGTACTTC	CASSLTSGLSYEQYF
TRBJ2-1	TRBD2	NA	TRBV15	16	TGTGCCACCAGCAGAGAAAGGGGACTATACTACAATGAGCAGTTCTTC	CATSRERGLYYNEQFF
TRBJ1-1	NA	NA	TRBV5-1	14	TGCGCCAGCAGCTTGACAGGGTTGAACACTGAAGCTTTCTTT	CASSLTGLNTEAFF
TRBJ1-5	NA	once	TRBV2	12	TGTGCCAGCAGTGATGGGCGTGAGCCCCAGCATTTT	CASSDGREPQHF
TRBJ2-7	TRBD1	NA	TRBV27	16	TGTGCCAGCAGTTTCCTTACAGGGGTCAGTCTTTACGAGCAGTACTTC	CASSFLTGVSLYEQYF
TRBJ1-2	NA	NA	TRBV4-2	16	TGTGCCAGCAGCCAAGGTCGGCAGACCCTTAACTATGGCTACACCTTC	CASSQGRQTLNYGYTF
TRBJ2-5	NA	NA	TRBV5-1	16	TGCGCCAGCAGCACTGGTGGGCGGTACGCCCAAGAGACCCAGTACTTC	CASSTGGRYAQETQYF
TRBJ1-6	NA	NA	TRBV29-1	13	TGCAGCGTACAGGGCTCCTATAATTCACCCCTCCACTTT	CSVQGSYNSPLHF
TRBJ2-1	TRBD2	NA	TRBV7-2	16	TGTGCCAGCAGCTTATATTCTAGCGGGAGCAGAGATGAGCAGTTCTTC	CASSLYSSGSRDEQFF
TRBJ2-3	TRBD1	NA	TRBV2	15	TGTGCCAGCAGTGAAGAACAGGGGGCCGGAGATACGCAGTATTTT	CASSEEQGAGDTQYF
TRBJ1-2	NA	NA	TRBV19	13	TGTGCCAGTACTGGGGGCCCCTACGGGGGCTACACCTTC	CASTGGPYGGYTF
TRBJ2-1	NA	NA	TRBV27	12	TGTGCCAGCAGACTTCCGGGTAATGAGCAGTTCTTC	CASRLPGNEQFF
TRBJ1-4	NA	NA	TRBV11-2	15	TGTGCCAGCAGCTTAGGTCCCGATCGTAATGAAAAACTGTTTTTT	CASSLGPDRNEKLFF
TRBJ2-1	TRBD2	NA	TRBV28	15	TGTGCCAGCAGTCCTAGCGGGAATTACTACAATGAGCAGTTCTTC	CASSPSGNYYNEQFF
TRBJ2-5	NA	NA	TRBV29-1	14	TGCAGCGTCAAGACCACCATGGGGACGGAGACCCAGTACTTC	CSVKTTMGTETQYF
TRBJ1-4	NA	NA	TRBV6-5	14	TGTGCCAGCAGTTATACAAGGGGAATTGAAAAACTGTTTTTT	CASSYTRGIEKLFF
TRBJ1-2	NA	few	TRBV5-6	11	TGTGCCAGCAGCGTTAACTATGGCTACACCTTC	CASSVNYGYTF
TRBJ1-1	NA	NA	TRBV19	13	TGTGCCAGTATCACCACCAGGAACACTGAAGCTTTCTTT	CASITTRNTEAFF
TRBJ2-5	NA	NA	TRBV10-3	14	TGTGCCATCAAGCCTGCGGTAGAGGCGGAGACCCAGTACTTC	CAIKPAVEAETQYF
TRBJ1-6	NA	NA	TRBV6-6	15	TGTGCCAGCAGTATAGTAGGGACCTATAATTCACCCCTCCACTTT	CASSIVGTYNSPLHF
TRBJ2-5	NA	NA	TRBV27	15	TGTGCCAGCAGTCCCGGGGCCCAGACTCGGGAGACCCAGTACTTC	CASSPGAQTRETQYF
TRBJ2-7	TRBD1	NA	TRBV9	16	TGTGCCAGCAGCCCCCGGGACAGGGGATCAAGATACGAGCAGTACTTC	CASSPRDRGSRYEQYF
TRBJ2-7	NA	NA	TRBV10-1	13	TGCGCCAGCAGTGAGTCGAGGAGCCACGAGCAGTACTTC	CASSESRSHEQYF
TRBJ1-2	NA	NA	TRBV4-3	14	TGCGCCAGCAGCCAAGACATGGGCTACTATGGCTACACCTTC	CASSQDMGYYGYTF
TRBJ2-7	TRBD2	NA	TRBV4-3	16	TGCGCCAGCAGCCAAGATTTGTCTAGCGGGATCTACGAGCAGTACTTC	CASSQDLSSGIYEQYF
TRBJ1-4	NA	few	TRBV30	14	TGTGCCTGGAGAGGGACCGAAGCTTACGGAAAACTGTTTTTT	CAWRGTEAYGKLFF
TRBJ1-1	TRBD1	NA	TRBV2	14	TGTGCCAGCAATTTGGGACAGATGAACACTGAAGCTTTCTTT	CASNLGQMNTEAFF
TRBJ2-3	NA	NA	TRBV27	16	TGTGCCAGCAGTCCGATTGATTGGGACGGCACAGATACGCAGTATTTT	CASSPIDWDGTDTQYF
TRBJ2-3	NA	NA	TRBV30	12	TGTGCCTGGTCGACGAGCACAGATACGCAGTATTTT	CAWSTSTDTQYF
TRBJ2-7	NA	NA	TRBV6-1	13	TGTGCCAGCAGCCCGGGACCGACCTACGAGCAGTACTTC	CASSPGPTYEQYF
TRBJ2-1	NA	NA	TRBV9	13	TGTGCCAGCAGCGTAGGCCTAGGGGGGGAGCAGTTCTTC	CASSVGLGGEQFF
TRBJ2-1	TRBD1	NA	TRBV5-6	15	TGTGCCAGCAGCTCCGGGACAGGGTTTTATAATGAGCAGTTCTTC	CASSSGTGFYNEQFF
TRBJ2-3	TRBD2	NA	TRBV7-9	18	TGTGCCAGCAGCCCCCCTTTCCGACTAGCGGGATTGACAGATACGCAGTATTTT	CASSPPFRLAGLTDTQYF
TRBJ1-2	NA	NA	TRBV5-1	15	TGCGCCAGCAGCTTGGGAGCAGGGGACTACTATGGCTACACCTTC	CASSLGAGDYYGYTF
TRBJ2-7	TRBD1	NA	TRBV6-1	14	TGTGCCAGCAGTCACCGGGACAGCACCTACGAGCAGTACTTC	CASSHRDSTYEQYF
TRBJ1-2	NA	NA	TRBV19	14	TGTGCCAGTAGTTTGACGGGGGGCTCCAGTGGCTACACCTTC	CASSLTGGSSGYTF
TRBJ2-1	NA	once	TRBV7-9	18	TGTGCCAGCAGCTTGGTAGTCTGGGCTCAGGGGCAGGAAAATGAGCAGTTCTTC	CASSLVVWAQGQENEQFF